Listed here are 2 T cell receptor beta chains from one sample, sequenced in a study of T-cell reconstitution after alpha-beta-depleted transplantation in children. A TCRbeta library incorporating unique molecular identifiers was prepared. Using its own MiXCR run on the PCR reads, TCRdb lists one record per CDR3 protein. The table includes about 580,000 distinct CDR3 sequences, more than 20% detected once. The sequences come from PBMCs, collected before TCRalphabeta/CD19-depleted stem cell transplant. Source of these receptors: a boy in the first two years of life with Wiskott-Aldrich syndrome, due to receive a stem cell transplant.

Only a few counts were recorded for this clonotype. The chain carries TRBV9 and TRBJ2-3; 9 bases are a match to TRBD2. The V and J ends lost 2 bases and 0 bases, in that order; junction bases with no gene match: 10. Germline V gene sequence: CDR1 SGDLS, CDR2 YYNGEE. The CDR3 is 18 amino acids. The CDR3 nucleotides are TGTGCCAGCAGCGTTCAAGCGGGAGGACCCCTTAGCACAGATACGCAGTATTTT. Residues: CASSVQAGGPLSTDTQYF.

This clonotype was seen a few times. This chain connects TRBV28 to TRBJ2-7, with 7 bases identical to TRBD1. The V gene's germline CDR1 is MDHEN and CDR2 SYDVKM. The CDR3 loop spans 15 amino acids. V shed 8 bases, J shed 3 bases, and the junction held 13 bases outside the gene matches. The CDR3: CASRTGTAWYYEQYF. Written as DNA, the CDR3 is TGTGCCAGCCGTACAGGGACAGCTTGGTACTACGAGCAGTACTTC. Filled out from reference TRBV28 and TRBJ2-7, the complete variable domain reads DVKVTQSSRYLVKRTGEKVFLECVQDMDHENMFWYRQDPGLGLRLIYFSYDVKMKEKGDIPEGYSVSREKKERFSLILESASTNQTSMYLCASRTGTAWYYEQYFGPGTRLTVT.